The clone carrying this T cell receptor beta chain showed up just a few times. This sample stems from a study of T-cell memory formation after mild COVID-19. V shed 3 bases and J shed 3 bases, with 14 bases lying between them. CDR3 size: 16 residues. Per the germline V gene, CDR1 is SGHTA and CDR2 is FQGNSA. 5'RACE with constant-segment primers built TCRalpha and TCRbeta cDNA libraries with UMIs. From the 5' RACE reads, TCRdb called clonotypes with MiXCR, one entry per CDR3 protein. Among some 450,000 distinct CDR3 sequences listed, roughly 18% were seen once. What was sequenced was PBMCs or a T cell subset sorted from them (not recorded which). This clonotype was obtained from a man younger than 30 who had mild COVID-19 (a few samples of this study predate the infection). Cell type and time point are not known. This chain joins TRBV7-2 and TRBJ2-2, with no clear D. The CDR3 here is CASSFGYGADTGELFF. The CDR3 bases are TGTGCCAGCAGCTTCGGATACGGCGCGGACACCGGGGAGCTGTTTTTT.